The present TCR beta chain was sequenced within a study of blood T cell repertoires in COVID-19. The wider study: COVID-19 samples from acute and convalescent phases originated in the United States, Italy and Spain.

Original methodology: Amplifying reference gene primers gave estimates of nucleated cell counts. Sequenced by immunoSEQ multiplex PCR; TCRdb stores in-frame clones only, minus some. V, J and clone size are those of that table, while D and trimming were read from the DNA. Of hundreds of thousands of clones listed, roughly 91% were seen once; the top ten hold 3.5% to 5%. Germline CDR1 is PRHDT and CDR2 is FYEKMQ (reference sequence). The junction had 4 bases not matched to a gene; V was cut back by 5 bases and J by 6 bases. This CDR3 has 14 amino acids. This clone occurred once. The sequenced sample was PBMCs or T cells enriched from blood (not recorded which). The genes are TRBV13 and TRBJ2-2, with 9 bases identical to TRBD1. This TCR came from a woman aged 25 to 39 who had recovered from COVID-19. CDR3 loop: CASSPRQGAGELFF. CDR3 nucleotide sequence: TGTGCCAGCAGCCCACGACAGGGGGCCGGGGAGCTGTTTTTT.